Sequencing of this TCR beta chain was carried out in a study of T-cell reconstitution after alpha-beta-depleted transplantation in children. Using unique molecular identifiers, the investigators prepared the TCRbeta library. TCRdb recomputed calls from the PCR reads with MiXCR, one row per CDR3 protein. There are over 550,000 distinct CDR3 sequences in the sample; about 10% occur only once, and less than 5% lies in the top ten. This clonotype was seen many times. The germline V and J ends were trimmed by 5 bases and 1 base, with 12 bases remaining between them. Germline-derived CDR1 and CDR2 are SGDLS and YYNGEE. The CDR3 runs to 14 residues.

J is TRBJ1-1 and V is TRBV9; D unclear. The TCR originated in a human donor who donated a stem cell graft to a child with acute myeloid leukemia. Sequences were derived from PBMCs from the stem cell graft donor, sampled from the stem cell graft. CDR3 coding DNA: TGTGCCAGCAGTGCAGAAAAAAAGAACACTGAAGCTTTCTTT. The encoded protein is CASSAEKKNTEAFF.